These 24 T cell receptor beta chains originate from one sample sequenced in a study of blood T cell repertoires in COVID-19. Method: immunoSEQ multiplex PCR; TCRdb's copy keeps in-frame clones and lacks some. The sample shows 150,000 to 250,000 clones, about 80% of them seen only once. Sequencing input: PBMCs or T cells enriched from blood (not recorded which). Every receptor here comes from a man aged 35 to 55 who had recovered from COVID-19.

The chain joins TRBV5-4 to TRBJ1-4; D perhaps matches TRBD1 (5 bases). The CDR3 has 15 residues. V lost 4 bases, J lost 3 bases, and 13 bases lay in between. CDR1 and CDR2 from the germline V gene are SGHNT and YYREEE (reference sequence). CDR3 protein: CASSPRGGANEKLFF. The CDR3 DNA reads TGTGCCAGCAGCCCCCGGGGGGGGGCTAATGAAAAACTGTTTTTT.

The chain employs TRBV6-2 or TRBV6-3 and TRBJ1-2; unclear D gene. CDR1 is MNHEY and CDR2 is SVGEGT in the germline V gene. The CDR3 consists of 12 residues. Trimming stripped 4 bases from V and 6 bases from J, with 9 bases between. CDR3 amino acids: CASSLPYDGYTF. CDR3 nucleotide sequence: TGTGCCAGCAGTTTGCCCTACGATGGCTACACCTTC.

The chain uses TRBV5-8 and TRBJ2-3; 7 positions match TRBD2. Trimming removed 0 bases from V and 0 bases from J; junction bases left unmatched: 4. Germline values: CDR1 SGHTS, CDR2 YDEGEE. The CDR3 extends over 16 amino acids. In nucleotides, the CDR3 is TGTGCCAGCAGCTTGGGACTAGCCATAAGCACAGATACGCAGTATTTT. Translation gives CASSLGLAISTDTQYF.

This clone occurred once. The rearrangement joins TRBV7-6 to TRBJ1-4; no definite D call. The length of the CDR3 is 16 residues. The V gene's germline CDR1 is SGHVS and CDR2 FNYEAQ. V lost 4 bases, J lost 1 base, and 13 bases lay in between. The CDR3 here is CASSSGVVLTNEKLFF. The DNA of the CDR3 is TGTGCCAGCAGCTCGGGAGTGGTCTTAACTAATGAAAAACTGTTTTTT.

The V and J genes are TRBV10-3 and TRBJ1-1; D not certain. Germline assignment: CDR1 ENHRY and CDR2 SYGVKD. V was cut by 2 bases and J by 3 bases, with 10 bases left in between. This CDR3 spans 14 amino acids. The CDR3 bases are TGTGCCATCAGTGAGGCCAGGATGGACACTGAAGCTTTCTTT. It translates to CAISEARMDTEAFF.

The J gene is TRBJ2-1, the V gene TRBV19, with 12 nucleotides matching TRBD1. CDR3 size: 14 residues. J was trimmed by 7 bases and V by 6 bases; bases with no gene match: 4. From germline, CDR1 is LNHDA and CDR2 SQIVND (reference sequence). CDR3 DNA sequence: TGTGCCAGTAGAGGGACAGGGGGCCGGAATGAGCAGTTCTTC. Its translation is CASRGTGGRNEQFF.

Many counts were recorded for this clone. This rearrangement joins TRBV2 to TRBJ1-1; possibly TRBD1 for D (5 bases). Germline V gene lookup returns CDR1 SNHLY and CDR2 FYNNEI. This CDR3 is 14 amino acids long. Trimming shortened V by 2 bases and J by 0 bases, and 7 bases separated the two germline ends. Here the CDR3 reads CASSERQMNTEAFF. CDR3 in DNA: TGTGCCAGCAGTGAAAGACAGATGAACACTGAAGCTTTCTTT.

The V gene is TRBV7-3, the J gene TRBJ2-7; D remains unclear. Trimming removed 3 bases at V and 4 bases at J, with 19 bases between. This CDR3 spans 16 amino acids. Germline V gene data show CDR1 as SGHTA and CDR2 as FQGTGA. The CDR3 here is CASSFGRVPGLYEQYF. The CDR3 DNA is TGTGCCAGCAGCTTCGGTCGTGTTCCAGGTCTATACGAGCAGTACTTC.

This chain connects TRBV18 to TRBJ1-1; the D is unclear. The CDR3 spans 15 residues. Germline V gene sequence: CDR1 KGHSH, CDR2 LQKENI. V lost 1 base to trimming and J lost 2 bases, with 11 bases between them. CDR3 nucleotide sequence: TGTGCCAGCTCACCACGCGGGGTCTCCAACACTGAAGCTTTCTTT. Amino acid sequence: CASSPRGVSNTEAFF. Based on the CDR3 plus reference TRBV18 and TRBJ1-1, the full variable domain is NAGVMQNPRHLVRRRGQEARLRCSPMKGHSHVYWYRQLPEEGLKFMVYLQKENIIDESGMPKERFSAEFPKEGPSILRIQQVVRGDSAAYFCASSPRGVSNTEAFFGQGTRLTVV.

The rearrangement joins TRBV4-2 to TRBJ1-4; D call uncertain. V gave up 0 bases and J gave up 7 bases, with 12 bases separating them. Germline V gene lookup returns CDR1 LGHNA and CDR2 YNFKEQ. The CDR3 has 15 amino acids. CDR3 protein: CASSQEDRSGEKLFF. In DNA, the CDR3 is TGTGCCAGCAGCCAAGAAGATAGGTCGGGTGAAAAACTGTTTTTT.

This clone was seen a handful of times. This chain connects TRBV5-1 to TRBJ1-1; a weak D match, TRBD1 (5 bases). CDR3 length: 11 residues. In germline, CDR1 is SGHRS, CDR2 YFSETQ. V lost 3 bases and J lost 7, with 7 bases in between. CDR3 amino acids: CASSWRGEAFF. The CDR3 DNA follows: TGCGCCAGCAGCTGGAGGGGTGAAGCTTTCTTT.

There are a few counts of this clone. The chain employs TRBV5-4 and TRBJ1-3, with 9 positions matching TRBD1. The V and J ends lost 4 bases and 2 bases, in that order; junction bases with no gene match: 4. CDR3 length: 15 residues. Germline loops: CDR1 SGHNT, CDR2 YYREEE (reference sequence). The CDR3: CASSLQGAAGNTIYF. CDR3 DNA sequence: TGTGCCAGCAGCCTACAGGGGGCCGCTGGAAACACCATATATTTT.

The chain combines TRBV18 with TRBJ1-1; 7 bases agree with TRBD1. Germline CDR1 KGHSH, CDR2 LQKENI. The ends lost 0 bases at V and 6 bases at J; junction bases unmatched: 7. The CDR3 is 15 amino acids. The CDR3 region has the DNA TGTGCCAGCTCACCACCACAGGGGAAGGTCCCTGAAGCTTTCTTT. Translation gives CASSPPQGKVPEAFF.

The chain has TRBV4-1 and TRBJ2-1, with 10 positions matching TRBD2. This CDR3 region has 17 residues. Germline V lookup: CDR1 MGHRA, CDR2 YSYEKL. The V gene end was trimmed by 4 bases and the J gene end by 2 bases; junction bases not matched to a gene: 8. Here the CDR3 DNA reads TGCGCCAGCAGCCCGGGAATCCTAGCGGGGGCCTACAATGAGCAGTTCTTC. Translation gives CASSPGILAGAYNEQFF.

This clone was seen only a few times. The chain employs TRBV7-9 and TRBJ1-2; D call uncertain. The CDR3 has 14 amino acids. The germline V gene has CDR1 SEHNR and CDR2 FQNEAQ (reference sequence). V lost 3 bases and J lost 3, with 11 bases in between. This chain's CDR3 is CASSFLGSDYGYTF. For the CDR3, the DNA is TGTGCCAGCAGCTTCTTAGGGAGCGACTATGGCTACACCTTC.

The chain uses TRBV29-1 and TRBJ2-7, with D perhaps matching TRBD1 (6 bases). Germline CDR1 reads SQVTM; CDR2 reads ANQGSEA. The CDR3 contains 12 residues. Trimming cost V 6 bases and J 3 bases, with 12 bases left between them. The CDR3 protein is CSVRTDSYEQYF. The CDR3 nucleotides are TGCAGCGTCAGGACGGACAGCTACGAGCAGTACTTC.

This sequence joins TRBV5-1 and TRBJ1-2; perhaps TRBD1 as D (5 bases). CDR1 SGHRS and CDR2 YFSETQ come from the germline V gene. V lost 6 bases, J lost 0 bases, and 9 bases lay in between. The CDR3 spans 13 residues. CDR3 DNA sequence: TGCGCCAGCACCCCAGGGACTAACTATGGCTACACCTTC. Its translation: CASTPGTNYGYTF. The complete variable domain, with remaining parts taken from reference TRBV5-1 and TRBJ1-2, reads KAGVTQTPRYLIKTRGQQVTLSCSPISGHRSVSWYQQTPGQGLQFLFEYFSETQRNKGNFPGRFSGRQFSNSRSEMNVSTLELGDSALYLCASTPGTNYGYTFGSGTRLTVV.

The V call is TRBV6-5, the J call TRBJ2-7; D perhaps matches TRBD1 (5 bases). Germline CDR1 is MNHEY and CDR2 is SVGAGI. The V end was cut by 2 bases, the J end by 5 bases, with 10 bases between. This CDR3 comprises 13 residues. CDR3 in amino acids: CASSYPGRDEQYF. CDR3 DNA sequence: TGTGCCAGCAGTTACCCGGGCAGGGACGAGCAGTACTTC.

The chain recombines TRBV4-1 with TRBJ2-7; TRBD1 agrees at 7 bases. V trimming: 0 bases; J trimming: 12 bases; junction bases outside the gene matches: 14. CDR3 length: 15 amino acids. Germline V gene sequence: CDR1 MGHRA, CDR2 YSYEKL. CDR3 in amino acids: CASSQDRTGVPYRYF. The CDR3 nucleotides are TGCGCCAGCAGCCAAGATAGGACAGGAGTGCCTTATCGGTACTTC.

The gene calls are TRBV7-2 and TRBJ1-2; D ambiguous. CDR3 length: 13 residues. Germline assignment: CDR1 SGHTA and CDR2 FQGNSA. V lost 5 bases and J lost 7, with 14 bases in between. CDR3 in DNA: TGTGCCAGCAGCCCCCCATGGTCGGGTGGCTACACCTTC. This gives the protein CASSPPWSGGYTF.

As DNA, the CDR3 is TGTGCCAGCACTCTAGGTGAAAAACTGTTTTTT. Translation: CASTLGEKLFF. The chain is built from TRBV28 and TRBJ1-4; D is unresolved. V lost 7 bases and J lost 7, with 7 bases in between. CDR1 is MDHEN, CDR2 SYDVKM, per germline. CDR3 size: 11 residues. Together with reference TRBV28 and TRBJ1-4, the CDR3 gives the full variable domain: DVKVTQSSRYLVKRTGEKVFLECVQDMDHENMFWYRQDPGLGLRLIYFSYDVKMKEKGDIPEGYSVSREKKERFSLILESASTNQTSMYLCASTLGEKLFFGSGTQLSVL.

The J gene is TRBJ1-2, the V gene TRBV28; a possible D gene is TRBD1 (6 bases). Germline-derived CDR1 and CDR2 are MDHEN and SYDVKM. The CDR3 has 15 amino acids. Trimming cost V 5 bases and J 3 bases, with 16 bases left between them. The CDR3 spells CASSLGGGQYYGYTF. CDR3 DNA sequence: TGTGCCAGCAGTCTGGGAGGGGGGCAGTACTATGGCTACACCTTC.

This rearrangement joins TRBV4-1 to TRBJ1-5; the D is unclear. Per the germline V gene, CDR1 is MGHRA and CDR2 is YSYEKL. CDR3 length: 15 residues. Deletions cut 0 bases from V and 1 base from J, with 7 bases between. CDR3 nucleotide sequence: TGCGCCAGCAGCCAAGACCTCCGGAGCAATCAGCCCCAGCATTTT. This gives the protein CASSQDLRSNQPQHF.

This clone appeared a single time. The chain has TRBV7-2 and TRBJ1-5; D unresolved. Looked up from germline, CDR1 is SGHTA and CDR2 is FQGNSA. Trimming stripped 5 bases from V and 0 bases from J, with 11 bases between. The CDR3 is 15 residues long. The CDR3 loop reads CASSQTRDSNQPQHF. The DNA for the CDR3 is TGTGCCAGCAGCCAGACGAGGGATAGCAATCAGCCCCAGCATTTT.